This TCR beta chain is from a study of cytomegalovirus exposure and HLA in healthy donors. About the research overall: The 600 to 800 first-cohort repertoires shared a platform with the 100 to 150 validation repertoires, as reported in a later analysis. Study-wide findings and caveats: Three chains tied to CMV proved CMV antigen-specific in vitro.

This table comes from immunoSEQ multiplex PCR, and its TCRdb copy is limited to in-frame clones, with some not included. The top ten hold over 0.95% of the sample, which has 240,000 or so clones, 75% to 90% seen once. Turning to this clone: Its antigen is as yet unknown.

Germline CDR1 and CDR2: SGHRS and YFSETQ. CDR3 size: 17 residues. The V end lost 0 bases, the J end lost 4 bases, and 19 bases lay between the germline ends. The sequencing sample was made of PBMCs. The source is a woman aged 30 to 39 in good health and CMV-seropositive. The rearrangement uses TRBV5-1 and TRBJ2-5; possibly TRBD2 for D (6 bases). The chain's CDR3 is CASSLALTGEPGETQYF. In nucleotides, the CDR3 is TGCGCCAGCAGCTTGGCCTTGACGGGAGAACCAGGAGAGACCCAGTACTTC.